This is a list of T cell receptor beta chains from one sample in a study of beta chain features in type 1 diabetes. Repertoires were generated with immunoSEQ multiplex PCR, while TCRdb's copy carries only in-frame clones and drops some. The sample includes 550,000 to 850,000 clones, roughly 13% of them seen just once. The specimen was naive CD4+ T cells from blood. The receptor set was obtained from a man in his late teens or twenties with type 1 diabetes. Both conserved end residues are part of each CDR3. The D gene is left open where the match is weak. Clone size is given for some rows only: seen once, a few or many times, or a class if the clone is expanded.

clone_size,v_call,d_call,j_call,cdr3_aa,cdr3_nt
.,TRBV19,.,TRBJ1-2,CASGQGTYGYTF,TGTGCCAGTGGGCAGGGGACGTATGGCTACACCTTC
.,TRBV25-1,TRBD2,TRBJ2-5,CASSEFGGIQETQYF,TGTGCCAGCAGTGAATTCGGGGGGATCCAAGAGACCCAGTACTTC
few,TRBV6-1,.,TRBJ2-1,CASSEGLFSGGQFF,TGTGCCAGCAGTGAAGGACTTTTCAGTGGTGGGCAGTTCTTC
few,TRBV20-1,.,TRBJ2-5,CSARGAETQYF,TGCAGTGCTAGAGGGGCCGAGACCCAGTACTTC
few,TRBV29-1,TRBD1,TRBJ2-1,CSVVGQGAGNEQFF,TGCAGCGTTGTGGGACAGGGGGCTGGCAATGAGCAGTTCTTC
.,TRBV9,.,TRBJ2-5,CASSVANSETQYF,TGTGCCAGCAGCGTAGCTAATTCGGAGACCCAGTACTTC
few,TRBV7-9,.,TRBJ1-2,CASSPVREAGYTF,TGTGCCAGCAGCCCCGTGAGGGAGGCGGGCTACACCTTC
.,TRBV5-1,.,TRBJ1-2,CASSLSGEGYGYTF,TGCGCCAGCAGCTTGTCCGGGGAAGGGTATGGCTACACCTTC
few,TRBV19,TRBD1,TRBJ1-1,CASMDRTGVNTEAFF,TGTGCCAGTATGGATCGGACAGGGGTGAACACTGAAGCTTTCTTT
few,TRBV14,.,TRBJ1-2,CASSQSHSPLGTNYGYTF,TGTGCCAGCAGCCAATCCCATTCCCCCCTGGGGACAAACTATGGCTACACCTTC
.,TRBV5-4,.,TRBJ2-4,CASSLDGGITKNIQYF,TGTGCCAGCAGCTTGGATGGGGGGATAACCAAAAACATTCAGTACTTC
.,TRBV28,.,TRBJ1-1,CASSTRGLVAFF,TGTGCCAGCAGTACCAGGGGTCTCGTGGCTTTCTTT
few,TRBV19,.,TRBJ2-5,CASSTPWRGEETQYF,TGTGCCAGTAGTACCCCCTGGCGGGGCGAAGAGACCCAGTACTTC
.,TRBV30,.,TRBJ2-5,CAWSVGETQYF,TGTGCCTGGAGCGTGGGCGAGACCCAGTACTTC
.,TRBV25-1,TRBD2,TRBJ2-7,CASSQTSGASSYEQYF,TGTGCCAGCAGTCAGACTAGCGGGGCGAGCTCCTACGAGCAGTACTTC
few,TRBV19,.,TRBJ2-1,CASTPATGGNNEQFF,TGTGCCAGTACCCCCGCCACCGGGGGTAACAATGAGCAGTTCTTC
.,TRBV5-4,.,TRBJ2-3,CASSGVGSTQYF,TGTGCCAGCAGCGGAGTCGGTAGTACGCAGTATTTT
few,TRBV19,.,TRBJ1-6,CASSMRTANSPLHF,TGTGCCAGTAGTATGAGGACAGCGAATTCACCCCTCCACTTT
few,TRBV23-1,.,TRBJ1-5,CASSQSKRTECRQPQHF,TGCGCCAGCAGTCAATCAAAACGGACTGAGTGTAGGCAGCCCCAGCATTTT
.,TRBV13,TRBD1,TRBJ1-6,CASSDRESPLHF,TGTGCCAGCAGCGACAGGGAATCACCCCTCCACTTT
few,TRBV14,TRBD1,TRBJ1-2,CASSHGGQGAGYTF,TGTGCCAGCAGCCATGGGGGACAGGGGGCTGGCTACACCTTC
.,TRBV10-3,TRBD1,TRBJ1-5,CAISEGQGSAEPQHF,TGTGCCATCAGTGAGGGACAGGGAAGCGCTGAGCCCCAGCATTTT
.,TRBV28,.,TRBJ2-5,CASSFIRDLKTQYF,TGTGCCAGCAGTTTCATCCGGGACTTGAAAACCCAGTACTTC
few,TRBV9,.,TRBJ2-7,CASSVASDRTYYEQYF,TGTGCCAGCAGCGTAGCTTCCGACAGGACCTACTACGAGCAGTACTTC
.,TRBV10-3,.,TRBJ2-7,CAITKGGYEQYF,TGTGCCATCACCAAGGGCGGGTACGAGCAGTACTTC
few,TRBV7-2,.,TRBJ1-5,CASSSRGDQPQHF,TGTGCCAGCAGCTCTAGGGGGGATCAGCCCCAGCATTTT
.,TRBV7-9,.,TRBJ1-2,CASSPVGEGYTF,TGTGCCAGCAGCCCGGTGGGAGAAGGCTACACCTTC
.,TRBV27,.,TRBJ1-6,CASGLDVGGSPLHF,TGTGCCAGCGGCCTCGACGTAGGGGGTTCACCCCTCCACTTT
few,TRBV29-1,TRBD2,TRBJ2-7,CSVGVLAGPYEQYF,TGCAGCGTGGGGGTCCTAGCGGGACCCTACGAGCAGTACTTC
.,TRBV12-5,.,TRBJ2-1,CASGFWGYNEQFF,TGTGCTAGTGGTTTTTGGGGCTACAATGAGCAGTTCTTC
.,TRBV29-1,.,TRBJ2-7,CSGTNGPEQYF,TGCAGCGGTACAAACGGCCCCGAGCAGTACTTC
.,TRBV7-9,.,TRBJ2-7,CASSLLGFDEYEQYF,TGTGCCAGCAGCTTATTAGGTTTTGACGAGTACGAGCAGTACTTC
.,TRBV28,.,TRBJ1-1,CASSFRREAFF,TGTGCCAGCAGTTTTCGGAGGGAAGCTTTCTTT
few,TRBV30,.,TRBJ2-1,CAWSAGDTGMGQFF,TGTGCCTGGAGTGCGGGGGACACCGGTATGGGGCAGTTCTTC
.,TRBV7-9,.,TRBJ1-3,CASSPQSSGNTIYF,TGTGCCAGCAGCCCACAGAGCTCTGGAAACACCATATATTTT
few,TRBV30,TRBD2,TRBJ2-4,CAWSGAGVRIQYF,TGTGCCTGGAGTGGAGCGGGGGTCCGCATTCAGTACTTC
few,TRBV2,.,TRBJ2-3,CASSERGVASTQYF,TGTGCCAGCAGTGAAAGAGGCGTAGCTAGTACGCAGTATTTT
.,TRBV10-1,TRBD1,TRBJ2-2,CASSESGQGTGELFF,TGCGCCAGCAGTGAGTCGGGACAGGGGACCGGGGAGCTGTTTTTT
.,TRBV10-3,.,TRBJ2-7,CAISDATNPYEQYF,TGTGCCATCAGCGACGCCACGAACCCCTACGAGCAGTACTTC
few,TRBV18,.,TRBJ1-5,CASSSAGLGNQPQHF,TGTGCCAGCTCTAGCGCGGGCCTGGGCAATCAGCCCCAGCATTTT
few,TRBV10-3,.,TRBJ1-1,CALRDSMNTEAFF,TGTGCCCTCAGGGACTCCATGAACACTGAAGCTTTCTTT
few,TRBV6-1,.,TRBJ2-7,CASSGGHSNTYEQYF,TGTGCCAGCAGTGGGGGACACTCGAACACGTACGAGCAGTACTTC
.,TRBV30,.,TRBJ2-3,CAWSWGRDTQYF,TGTGCCTGGAGTTGGGGCCGTGATACGCAGTATTTT
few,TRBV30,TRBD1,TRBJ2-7,CAWSIGQGITYEQYF,TGTGCCTGGAGTATTGGACAGGGGATTACCTACGAGCAGTACTTC
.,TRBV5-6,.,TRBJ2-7,CASSLGLVEQYF,TGTGCCAGCAGCTTAGGGCTGGTCGAGCAGTACTTC
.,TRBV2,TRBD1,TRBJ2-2,CASSVQGAPNTGELFF,TGTGCCAGCAGCGTACAGGGGGCCCCGAACACCGGGGAGCTGTTTTTT
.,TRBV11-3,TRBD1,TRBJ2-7,CASSSERGREQYF,TGTGCCAGCAGCTCCGAGAGGGGGCGCGAGCAGTACTTC
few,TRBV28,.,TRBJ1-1,CASSLWGILTEAFF,TGTGCCAGCAGTTTATGGGGGATCCTGACTGAAGCTTTCTTT
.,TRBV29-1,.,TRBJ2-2,CSVSANTGELFF,TGCAGCGTTTCCGCGAACACCGGGGAGCTGTTTTTT
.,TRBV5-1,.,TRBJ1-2,CASSLAESQYGYTF,TGCGCCAGCAGCTTGGCCGAAAGCCAGTATGGCTACACCTTC
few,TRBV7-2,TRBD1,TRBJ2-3,CASSSRVRDRTQYF,TGTGCCAGCAGCTCAAGGGTCCGGGACAGAACGCAGTATTTT
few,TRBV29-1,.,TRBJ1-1,CSVAISRSVTEAFF,TGCAGCGTTGCCATATCCCGTTCGGTCACTGAAGCTTTCTTT